The 19 T cell receptor beta chains below come from one sample, sequenced in a study of HIV-infected patients and healthy controls. cDNA was made from about 500 ng RNA using alpha and beta constant primers. Alpha and beta chain libraries were made separately by chain-specific third strand synthesis with multiplexing indices. Via MiXCR, TCRdb re-called the 5' RACE reads, giving one row per CDR3 protein. Of roughly 15,000 distinct CDR3 sequences in the sample, 9.4% were seen once. The repertoire came from unfractionated whole blood and reflected all unsorted peripheral T cells. What was sequenced was blood. These receptors all stem from an adult in good health.

The chain is built from TRBV30 and TRBJ2-3; tentatively, D is TRBD2 (5 bases). This CDR3 spans 14 amino acids. The V and J ends lost 0 bases and 6 bases respectively, with 13 bases between them. Germline V gene data show CDR1 as GTSNPN and CDR2 as SVGIG (reference sequence). CDR3 nucleotides: TGTGCCTGGAGTGTACTAGAGACGTATGATACGCAGTATTTT. Translated: CAWSVLETYDTQYF.

In its sample, this clonotype was seen many times. The chain uses TRBV6-4 and TRBJ2-3, with 8 nucleotides matching TRBD2. V lost 3 bases to trimming and J lost 1 base; unmatched junction nucleotides: 0. From germline, CDR1 is MRHNA and CDR2 SNTAGT. The CDR3 runs to 14 residues. This CDR3 reads CASSEREGTDTQYF. The CDR3 coding sequence is TGTGCCAGCAGTGAGCGGGAGGGCACAGATACGCAGTATTTT.

There are many counts of this clonotype. The chain couples TRBV2 to TRBJ2-2, with 8 bases that match TRBD1. The V and J ends lost 4 bases and 12 bases, in that order; junction bases with no gene match: 4. The CDR3 contains 12 residues. CDR1 is SNHLY and CDR2 is FYNNEI in the germline V gene. This chain's CDR3 is CASSVQGGKLFF. Written as DNA, the CDR3 is TGTGCCAGCAGTGTACAGGGGGGCAAGCTGTTTTTT.

The chain carries TRBV19 and TRBJ2-3; D might be TRBD2 (5 bases). Trimming cost V 0 bases and J 1 base, with 8 bases left between them. Per the germline V gene, CDR1 is LNHDA and CDR2 is SQIVND (reference sequence). This CDR3 is 15 amino acids long. CDR3 in DNA: TGTGCCAGTAGTATAGATGAGCGGCGCACAGATACGCAGTATTTT. Its translation is CASSIDERRTDTQYF. Looking up the rest from reference TRBV19 and TRBJ2-3 gives the full variable domain: DGGITQSPKYLFRKEGQNVTLSCEQNLNHDAMYWYRQDPGQGLRLIYYSQIVNDFQKGDIAEGYSVSREKKESFPLTVTSAQKNPTAFYLCASSIDERRTDTQYFGPGTRLTVL.

This clonotype showed up many times. The rearrangement links TRBV6-2 or TRBV6-3 to TRBJ2-1; TRBD2 is a possible D gene (5 bases). Per the germline V gene, CDR1 is MNHEY and CDR2 is SVGEGT. Trimming removed 3 bases from V and 4 bases from J, with 13 bases in between. The CDR3 consists of 15 residues. The CDR3, as DNA: TGTGCCAGCAGTTATAGGGAGTCCGTATACAATGAGCAGTTCTTC. This encodes CASSYRESVYNEQFF.

At least ten counts were recorded for this clonotype. The chain is built from TRBV12-3 or TRBV12-4 and TRBJ2-3; unclear D gene. Trimming removed 5 bases at V and 7 bases at J, with 10 bases between. The CDR3 loop spans 12 amino acids. In DNA form, the CDR3 reads TGTGCCAGCAGTGCCGGCCTCAATACGCAGTATTTT. Translated: CASSAGLNTQYF.

This clonotype was observed at least ten times. The chain joins TRBV29-1 to TRBJ2-1; D is unclear. From germline, CDR1 is SQVTM and CDR2 ANQGSEA. This CDR3 contains 13 residues. Trimming pared 6 bases from V and 8 bases from J, leaving 17 bases between. The CDR3 DNA reads TGCAGCGTAGAGGACCTGAAGAGTGATGAGCAGTTCTTC. This sequence encodes CSVEDLKSDEQFF.

This clonotype was detected a few times. This chain joins TRBV19 and TRBJ1-2, with TRBD1 as a possible D gene (5 bases). The germline V gene encodes CDR1 LNHDA and CDR2 SQIVND (reference sequence). CDR3 length: 14 amino acids. V was trimmed by 8 bases and J by 9 bases, leaving 22 bases between them. The CDR3 here is CASAPGPLAGSYTF. In nucleotides, the CDR3 is TGTGCCAGTGCTCCGGGACCATTGGCTGGAAGCTACACCTTC. The full variable domain, with the rest looked up from reference TRBV19 and TRBJ1-2, is DGGITQSPKYLFRKEGQNVTLSCEQNLNHDAMYWYRQDPGQGLRLIYYSQIVNDFQKGDIAEGYSVSREKKESFPLTVTSAQKNPTAFYLCASAPGPLAGSYTFGSGTRLTVV.

The gene calls are TRBV7-9 and TRBJ1-1, with D unclear. In germline, CDR1 is SEHNR, CDR2 FQNEAQ (reference sequence). The V end lost 2 bases, the J end lost 3 bases, and 10 bases lay between the germline ends. The CDR3 runs 14 residues. The CDR3 DNA reads as TGTGCCAGCAGCTTAAATGTCCGGTACACTGAAGCTTTCTTT. Its translation is CASSLNVRYTEAFF.

Ten or more counts support this clonotype. V gene TRBV6-2 or TRBV6-3 combines with J gene TRBJ2-1, with D perhaps matching TRBD2 (6 bases). The germline gives CDR1 MNHEY, CDR2 SVGEGT. V dropped 10 bases and J dropped 8 bases, with 12 bases sitting between them. The CDR3 sequence is 11 residues long. The CDR3 region has the DNA TGTGCCACCTGGGACTTCTATGAGCAGTTCTTC. Amino acids: CATWDFYEQFF.

The chain combines TRBV10-3 with TRBJ2-7, with TRBD1 matching over 8 bases. The length of the CDR3 is 13 residues. The germline CDR1 and CDR2 sequences are ENHRY and SYGVKD. V shed 7 bases and J 10 bases; nucleotides not matched to a gene: 12. The DNA for the CDR3 is TGTGCCATCACCGAGGGGGCAGGGGGCAACCAGTACGTC. The encoded protein is CAITEGAGGNQYV.

By proportion, this clonotype is medium-sized. This sequence joins TRBV20-1 and TRBJ1-4; weak D call: TRBD1 (6 bases). Germline-derived CDR1 and CDR2 are DFQATT and SNEGSKA (reference sequence). The CDR3 extends over 12 amino acids. V dropped 6 bases and J dropped 5 bases, with 10 bases sitting between them. The CDR3 spells CSARTVNEKLFF. CDR3 DNA sequence: TGCAGTGCCCGGACAGTGAATGAAAAACTGTTTTTT.

This clonotype was detected a few times. The CDR3 reads CASSEGAGEGNEQFF. The CDR3, as DNA: TGTGCCAGCAGTGAGGGGGCGGGAGAGGGAAATGAGCAGTTCTTC. V usage is TRBV6-4 and J usage is TRBJ2-1; a weak D match, TRBD2 (7 bases). V lost 3 bases and J lost 7, with 16 bases in between. The CDR3 extends over 15 amino acids. Looked up from germline, CDR1 is MRHNA and CDR2 is SNTAGT.

The sample holds many counts of this clonotype. This chain connects TRBV5-5 to TRBJ2-5; D remains unclear. This CDR3 has 10 amino acids. Looked up from germline, CDR1 is SGHKS and CDR2 is YYEKEE (reference sequence). V lost 1 base to trimming and J lost 11 bases, with 6 bases between them. The CDR3 DNA sequence: TGTGCCAGCAGCTTGAGGGATCAGTACTTC. Its translation is CASSLRDQYF.

The table lists this clonotype with many counts. The chain uses TRBV29-1 and TRBJ1-1, with unresolved D. This CDR3 has 13 amino acids. The V gene lost 5 bases and the J gene lost 6 bases, with 16 bases spanning the gap. The germline CDR1 and CDR2 sequences are SQVTM and ANQGSEA. The CDR3 spells CSVYREGAAEAFF. CDR3 DNA: TGCAGCGTTTATAGGGAAGGAGCTGCTGAAGCTTTCTTT.

This clonotype was picked up a small number of times. V and J are TRBV6-6 and TRBJ1-2, with a possible D match to TRBD1 (6 bases). V lost 7 bases, J lost 2 bases, and 11 bases lay in between. This CDR3 has 13 residues. The V gene's germline CDR1 is MNHNY and CDR2 SVGAGI (reference sequence). In DNA, the CDR3 is TGTGCCAGCAATCCGGACAGAAACTATGGCTACACCTTC. This translates into CASNPDRNYGYTF.

At least ten counts were recorded for this clonotype. V usage is TRBV7-9 and J usage is TRBJ2-7; no firm D call. The CDR3 is 13 amino acids. Germline CDR1 reads SEHNR; CDR2 reads FQNEAQ (reference sequence). V shed 2 bases and J shed 4 bases, with 9 bases lying between them. The CDR3 bases are TGTGCCAGCAGCTTAATTGCGAGTTACGAGCAGTACTTC. Translation gives CASSLIASYEQYF.

A few counts support this clonotype. The chain has TRBV14 and TRBJ1-4, with TRBD1 matching over 7 bases. The V gene's germline CDR1 is SGHDN and CDR2 FVKESK. V dropped 5 bases and J dropped 8; count of bases not matched to a gene: 11. The CDR3 consists of 15 residues. CDR3 nucleotides: TGTGCCAGCAGCGCCCGGGACAGCTTTTGGGAAAAACTGTTTTTT. This encodes CASSARDSFWEKLFF.

This clonotype has at least ten counts. The V call is TRBV18, the J call TRBJ2-4; D might be TRBD1 (5 bases). The V end was cut by 0 bases, the J end by 1 base, with 7 bases between. CDR1 is KGHSH, CDR2 LQKENI, per germline. This CDR3 has 15 amino acids. In DNA, the CDR3 is TGTGCCAGCTCACCACCCTCAGGGGCCAAAAACATTCAGTACTTC. Translation: CASSPPSGAKNIQYF.